Listed here are 20 T cell receptor beta chains from one sample, sequenced in a study of beta chain features in type 1 diabetes. What was sequenced were expressed TCRB transcripts, since all of the isolated RNA had been reverse transcribed. Profiled with immunoSEQ multiplex PCR; TCRdb holds only in-frame clones, not every one. The table records around 400,000 clones, about 14% of them present only once. The sequenced sample consisted of naive CD4+ T cells from blood. Receptors were obtained from a woman in her late teens or twenties in good health.

This clone was observed a few times. The chain joins TRBV4-1 to TRBJ2-5; no definite D call. This CDR3 is built from 12 residues. Germline lookup yields CDR1 MGHRA and CDR2 YSYEKL. V lost 0 bases, J lost 13 bases, and 12 bases lay in between. The CDR3 reads CASSQDRYRRYF. The CDR3 DNA reads TGCGCCAGCAGCCAAGATCGATATAGGAGGTACTTC.

The V gene is TRBV19, the J gene TRBJ2-5; weak D call: TRBD1 (6 bases). V was shortened by 7 bases and J by 2 bases, with 17 bases between the two germline ends. The CDR3 covers 15 residues. The V gene's germline CDR1 is LNHDA and CDR2 SQIVND (reference sequence). CDR3 sequence reads: CASTPSGQPQETQYF. Written as DNA, the CDR3 is TGTGCCAGTACCCCCTCAGGACAGCCGCAAGAGACCCAGTACTTC.

The chain uses TRBV14 and TRBJ1-4, with 8 positions matching TRBD1. The germline CDR1 and CDR2 sequences are SGHDN and FVKESK. There are 15 residues in the CDR3. V lost 5 bases to trimming and J lost 7 bases; unmatched junction nucleotides: 9. CDR3 amino acids: CASSSGGQVVEKLFF. The CDR3 coding sequence is TGTGCCAGCAGCTCCGGGGGACAGGTCGTTGAAAAACTGTTTTTT. Looking up the rest from reference TRBV14 and TRBJ1-4 gives the full variable domain: EAGVTQFPSHSVIEKGQTVTLRCDPISGHDNLYWYRRVMGKEIKFLLHFVKESKQDESGMPNNRFLAERTGGTYSTLKVQPAELEDSGVYFCASSSGGQVVEKLFFGSGTQLSVL.

This clone was recorded a few times. The CDR3 loop reads CASSPRTDYNEQFF. The CDR3 nucleotides are TGCGCCAGCAGCCCAAGGACTGATTACAATGAGCAGTTCTTC. This chain connects TRBV4-3 to TRBJ2-1, with TRBD2 as a possible D gene (5 bases). This CDR3 is 14 amino acids long. V lost 4 bases, J lost 4 bases, and 11 bases lay in between. CDR1 LGHNA and CDR2 YSLEER come from the germline V gene.

J is TRBJ1-2 and V is TRBV6-5, with D hard to call. V gave up 6 bases and J gave up 7 bases, with 18 bases separating them. The germline V gene encodes CDR1 MNHEY and CDR2 SVGAGI. The CDR3 spans 14 residues. For the CDR3, the DNA is TGTGCCAGCAGGACGGTAGGCCGGGGTGGTGGCTACACCTTC. This encodes CASRTVGRGGGYTF.

This clone was observed a few times. The chain carries TRBV30 and TRBJ1-3; no reliable D call. V lost 2 bases to trimming and J lost 0 bases, with 8 bases between them. This CDR3 region has 14 residues. Germline values: CDR1 GTSNPN, CDR2 SVGIG (reference sequence). The chain's CDR3 is CAWSTRFSGNTIYF. CDR3 bases: TGTGCCTGGAGTACTCGGTTCTCTGGAAACACCATATATTTT.

The rearrangement links TRBV9 to TRBJ2-7; weak D call: TRBD2 (6 bases). CDR3 length: 18 amino acids. Trimming took off 4 bases at V and 5 bases at J, with 28 bases between the two ends. Germline V gives CDR1 SGDLS, CDR2 YYNGEE. CDR3 nucleotides: TGTGCCAGCAGCCCTCGTAACAAAGAGGGAGGAGGAGTCCACGAGCAGTACTTC. This codes for CASSPRNKEGGGVHEQYF.

V usage is TRBV7-9 and J usage is TRBJ2-2; the match to TRBD2 covers 9 bases. The trim removed 3 bases at V and 4 bases at J, leaving 6 bases unmatched. The CDR3 has 16 residues. Looked up from germline, CDR1 is SEHNR and CDR2 is FQNEAQ (reference sequence). The CDR3 here is CASSFWLAGRTGELFF. CDR3 nucleotide sequence: TGTGCCAGCAGCTTCTGGCTAGCGGGACGCACCGGGGAGCTGTTTTTT.

The table lists this clone with a few counts. V and J are TRBV6-1 and TRBJ2-5, with 8 bases matching TRBD2. Germline values: CDR1 MNHNS, CDR2 SASEGT. The CDR3 length is 14 residues. The V gene end was trimmed by 2 bases and the J gene end by 2 bases; junction bases not matched to a gene: 1. CDR3 DNA sequence: TGTGCCAGCAGTGAAACTAGCGGTCAAGAGACCCAGTACTTC. This translates into CASSETSGQETQYF.

CDR3: CASRPQGQETQYF. For the CDR3, the DNA is TGTGCCAGCAGGCCTCAGGGACAAGAGACCCAGTACTTC. The rearrangement joins TRBV5-6 to TRBJ2-5, with D tentatively TRBD1 (5 bases). Trimming left V 5 bases short and J 2 bases short, with 10 bases between. Germline loops: CDR1 SGHDT, CDR2 YYEEEE. The CDR3 consists of 13 residues.

The gene calls are TRBV4-2 and TRBJ2-7, with 9 bases lining up with TRBD1. There are 15 residues in the CDR3. Germline trimming cut 0 bases from V and 5 bases from J; bases unmatched to any gene: 5. Germline CDR1 is LGHNA and CDR2 is YNFKEQ. CDR3 in amino acids: CASSQDWDRANEQYF. DNA of the CDR3: TGTGCCAGCAGCCAAGATTGGGACAGGGCCAACGAGCAGTACTTC.

This clone was counted a few times. The chain combines TRBV6-5 with TRBJ1-2; tentative D call: TRBD1 (5 bases). The V end lost 8 bases, the J end lost 10 bases, and 17 bases lay between the germline ends. Germline values: CDR1 MNHEY, CDR2 SVGAGI. This CDR3 has 12 amino acids. The CDR3: CASLDAGFAYTF. The CDR3 DNA is TGTGCCAGCCTGGACGCAGGGTTCGCCTACACCTTC.

Only a few counts were recorded for this clone. The chain joins TRBV6-1 to TRBJ1-1; 8 nucleotides align to TRBD1. The CDR3 is made up of 17 amino acids. J gave up 3 bases and V 1 base, and 10 bases lay outside the gene matches. CDR1 MNHNS and CDR2 SASEGT come from the germline V gene. The CDR3 spells CASSEVWAGGADTEAFF. Written as DNA, the CDR3 is TGTGCCAGCAGTGAAGTCTGGGCAGGGGGCGCGGACACTGAAGCTTTCTTT.

The chain is built from TRBV10-3 and TRBJ1-2, with D maybe TRBD1 (5 bases). V was clipped by 2 bases and J by 8 bases, with 9 bases between them. The germline V gene encodes CDR1 ENHRY and CDR2 SYGVKD. The CDR3 totals 12 residues. CDR3 region: CAISERRGGYTF. CDR3 coding DNA: TGTGCCATCAGTGAGAGGAGGGGAGGCTACACCTTC.

This clone showed up just a few times. The same CDR3 arises from other DNA sequences in this sample as well. The chain is built from TRBV4-3 and TRBJ1-1, with 8 bases lining up with TRBD1. The CDR3 covers 15 residues. The trim removed 0 bases at V and 1 base at J, leaving 1 base unmatched. Germline CDR1 reads LGHNA; CDR2 reads YSLEER. CDR3 region: CASSQDGQGNTEAFF. The CDR3 DNA reads as TGCGCCAGCAGCCAAGATGGACAGGGGAACACTGAAGCTTTCTTT.

As for this clone: Other DNA sequences in the sample encode the same CDR3. The chain carries TRBV6-5 and TRBJ2-3, with a possible D match to TRBD1 (7 bases). Per germline, CDR1 MNHEY and CDR2 SVGAGI. CDR3 size: 14 residues. Trimming removed 0 bases at V and 6 bases at J, with 10 bases between. Here the CDR3 DNA reads TGTGCCAGCAGTTACTCCAGGGGGAGGGATACGCAGTATTTT. Amino acids: CASSYSRGRDTQYF.

The V and J genes are TRBV4-2 and TRBJ2-3, with 7 nucleotides matching TRBD2. V trimming: 1 base; J trimming: 6 bases; junction bases outside the gene matches: 10. This CDR3 is 16 amino acids long. Germline assignment: CDR1 LGHNA and CDR2 YNFKEQ. The CDR3 here is CASSQGLAFRRDTQYF. The CDR3, as DNA: TGTGCCAGCAGCCAAGGACTAGCATTCCGAAGGGATACGCAGTATTTT.

The rearrangement links TRBV9 to TRBJ2-7; TRBD1 aligns across 9 bases. With V trimmed by 1 base and J by 6 bases, 11 bases remained unmatched. Germline V gene sequence: CDR1 SGDLS, CDR2 YYNGEE. The CDR3 is 16 amino acids. This chain's CDR3 is CASSVRLGQGSVEQYF. In DNA form, the CDR3 reads TGTGCCAGCAGCGTACGCTTGGGACAGGGATCGGTCGAGCAGTACTTC.

A few counts support this clone. The gene calls are TRBV30 and TRBJ1-5; 12 bases align to TRBD1. The CDR3 contains 15 residues. Trimming at V came to 1 base and at J to 7 bases, leaving 5 bases not matched to a gene. The germline CDR1 and CDR2 sequences are GTSNPN and SVGIG (reference sequence). CDR3 residues: CAWSAGTGGRQPQHF. The CDR3 DNA sequence: TGTGCCTGGAGTGCTGGGACAGGGGGCCGGCAGCCCCAGCATTTT.

The chain employs TRBV10-3 and TRBJ2-1, with TRBD2 matching 9 bases. CDR3 length equals 12 residues. Germline CDR1 reads ENHRY; CDR2 reads SYGVKD. Trimming removed 8 bases from V and 9 bases from J; junction bases left unmatched: 5. This chain's CDR3 is CAIGTSTAEQFF. The DNA for the CDR3 is TGTGCCATCGGGACTAGCACTGCTGAGCAGTTCTTC.